This TCR beta chain was obtained from a study of CD8 T cells in Susac syndrome. RNA amounts of roughly 0.45 to 1 ug underwent reverse transcription with random hexamers. Amplification of TCR beta CDR3 spanned 54 Vbeta and 13 Jbeta via immunoSEQ multiplex PCR. One entry per CDR3 protein results from TCRdb running MiXCR on the immunoSEQ multiplex PCR reads. The sample records tens of thousands of distinct CDR3 sequences, roughly 90% being singletons. The CDR3 sequence is 16 residues long. Germline V gives CDR1 SEHNR, CDR2 FQNEAQ (reference sequence). The germline V and J ends were trimmed by 7 bases and 2 bases, with 18 bases remaining between them. CD8+ and CD4+ T cells taken from blood had their TCR beta sequenced. Each multiple sclerosis control was a treatment-naive patient with relapsing-remitting disease that was either stable or active. TEMRA cells were enriched by FACS, and CD4+ and CD8+ T cells were negatively isolated.

The TCR comes from a human donor with multiple sclerosis. Material: CD8+ T cells from PBMCs. The chain uses TRBV7-9 and TRBJ2-1, with a tentative D call TRBD1 (6 bases). The CDR3 reads CASTLPGQIPYNEQFF. CDR3 nucleotide sequence: TGTGCCAGCACCCTCCCGGGACAAATCCCCTACAATGAGCAGTTCTTC.